These 3 T cell receptor beta chains share one sample of origin, sequenced in a study of blood T cell repertoires in COVID-19. The protocol was immunoSEQ multiplex PCR, while the TCRdb copy is restricted to in-frame clones and leaves out a portion. The repertoire consists of nearly 250,000 clones, with 85% to 90% occurring once and the leading ten covering 0.85% to 0.9%. Sequenced input: PBMCs or T cells enriched from blood (not recorded which). These receptors came from a man over 45 who had been exposed to COVID-19.

This chain's CDR3 is CASSPVGQENYGYTF. The CDR3 DNA is TGTGCCAGTAGCCCTGTCGGACAGGAAAACTATGGCTACACCTTC. The gene calls are TRBV19 and TRBJ1-2, with 7 bases that match TRBD1. Losses at the gene ends were 6 bases for V and 2 bases for J; bases not matched to a gene: 9. The CDR3 sequence is 15 residues long. CDR1 and CDR2 (germline): LNHDA, SQIVND (reference sequence).

The chain recombines TRBV19 with TRBJ2-3, with D possibly TRBD1 on 5 matching bases. The CDR3 consists of 12 residues. The germline gives CDR1 LNHDA, CDR2 SQIVND (reference sequence). The V end lost 3 bases, the J end lost 6 bases, and 7 bases lay between the germline ends. The CDR3 DNA sequence: TGTGCCAGTAGTATCAAGGGGGATACGCAGTATTTT. Translating it yields CASSIKGDTQYF.

The chain couples TRBV11-2 to TRBJ2-3, with 7 bases identical to TRBD2. V gave up 5 bases and J gave up 3 bases; unmatched junction bases: 11. This CDR3 region has 16 residues. Per germline, CDR1 SGHAT and CDR2 FQNNGV. The chain's CDR3 is CASSPASGGWTDTQYF. The CDR3 bases are TGTGCCAGCAGCCCCGCGTCGGGGGGTTGGACAGATACGCAGTATTTT.